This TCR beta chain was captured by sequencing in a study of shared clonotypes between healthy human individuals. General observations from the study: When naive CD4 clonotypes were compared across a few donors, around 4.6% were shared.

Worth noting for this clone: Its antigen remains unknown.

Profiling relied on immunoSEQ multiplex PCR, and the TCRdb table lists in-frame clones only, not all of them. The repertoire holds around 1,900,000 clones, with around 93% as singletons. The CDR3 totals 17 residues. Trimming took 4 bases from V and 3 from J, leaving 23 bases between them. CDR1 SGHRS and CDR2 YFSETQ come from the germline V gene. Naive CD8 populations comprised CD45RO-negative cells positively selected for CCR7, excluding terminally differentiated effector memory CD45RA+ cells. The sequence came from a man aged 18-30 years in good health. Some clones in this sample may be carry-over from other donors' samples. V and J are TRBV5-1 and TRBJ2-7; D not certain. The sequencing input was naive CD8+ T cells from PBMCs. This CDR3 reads CASSPTSLRVNGYEQYF. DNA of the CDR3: TGCGCCAGCAGCCCCACCTCCCTCCGTGTCAATGGCTACGAGCAGTACTTC.